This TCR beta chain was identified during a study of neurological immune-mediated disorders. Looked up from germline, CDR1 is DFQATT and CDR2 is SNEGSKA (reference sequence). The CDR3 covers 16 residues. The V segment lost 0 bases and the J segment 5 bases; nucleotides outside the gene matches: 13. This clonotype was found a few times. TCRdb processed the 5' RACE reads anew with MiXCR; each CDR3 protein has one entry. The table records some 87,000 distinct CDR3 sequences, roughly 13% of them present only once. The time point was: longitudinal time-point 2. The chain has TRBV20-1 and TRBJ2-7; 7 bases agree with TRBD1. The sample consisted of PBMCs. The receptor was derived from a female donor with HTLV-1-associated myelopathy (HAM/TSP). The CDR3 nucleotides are TGCAGTGCTAGAGATGGACAGGCTCTATACCTGGACGAGCAGTACTTC. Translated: CSARDGQALYLDEQYF.